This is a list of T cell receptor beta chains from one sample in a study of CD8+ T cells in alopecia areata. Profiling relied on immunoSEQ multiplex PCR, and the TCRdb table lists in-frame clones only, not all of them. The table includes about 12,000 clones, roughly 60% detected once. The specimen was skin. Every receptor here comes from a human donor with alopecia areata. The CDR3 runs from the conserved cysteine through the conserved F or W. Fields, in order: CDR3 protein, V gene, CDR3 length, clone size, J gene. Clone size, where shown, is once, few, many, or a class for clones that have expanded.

CDR3: CASSIAQETQYF
V: TRBV19
length: 12
size: NA
J: TRBJ2-5

CDR3: CSVLSGNSQGGQFF
V: TRBV29-1
length: 14
size: few
J: TRBJ2-1

CDR3: CASGSGGLFF
V: TRBV6-5
length: 10
size: NA
J: TRBJ2-2

CDR3: CASRDRDEQYF
V: TRBV19
length: 11
size: NA
J: TRBJ2-7

CDR3: CASSDPTSAAYEQYF
V: TRBV4-2
length: 15
size: few
J: TRBJ2-7

CDR3: CARSVGDRRTNQPQHF
V: TRBV5-3
length: 16
size: NA
J: TRBJ1-5

CDR3: CASSAGQGGQPQHF
V: TRBV9
length: 14
size: few
J: TRBJ1-5

CDR3: CAWSAGANSNQPQHF
V: TRBV30
length: 15
size: NA
J: TRBJ1-5

CDR3: CASSMGLAGGRTGELFF
V: TRBV19
length: 17
size: NA
J: TRBJ2-2

CDR3: CASSLTGGYEAFF
V: TRBV28
length: 13
size: NA
J: TRBJ1-1

CDR3: CASSQEASGSYEQYF
V: TRBV4-3
length: 15
size: few
J: TRBJ2-7

CDR3: CATSKRTGFRYGYTF
V: TRBV15
length: 15
size: NA
J: TRBJ1-2

CDR3: CASSHGGLVETSSYNEQFF
V: TRBV4-2
length: 19
size: few
J: TRBJ2-1

CDR3: CAWRGQNNEKLFF
V: TRBV30
length: 13
size: few
J: TRBJ1-4

CDR3: CASSLRGGSTDTQYF
V: TRBV4-2
length: 15
size: few
J: TRBJ2-3

CDR3: CASNQVFNQPQHF
V: TRBV2
length: 13
size: once
J: TRBJ1-5

CDR3: CASSYRLGASTDTQYF
V: TRBV7-2
length: 16
size: NA
J: TRBJ2-3

CDR3: CAISEEGLAGEQYF
V: TRBV10-3
length: 14
size: NA
J: TRBJ2-7

CDR3: CASGFRLAGTYNEQFF
V: TRBV12-5
length: 16
size: NA
J: TRBJ2-1

CDR3: CASSHVAASSYNEQFF
V: TRBV4-1
length: 16
size: few
J: TRBJ2-1

CDR3: CASRERSGANVLTF
V: TRBV6-5
length: 14
size: once
J: TRBJ2-6

CDR3: CASSLELRNGYTF
V: TRBV7-2
length: 13
size: NA
J: TRBJ1-2

CDR3: CASSLLSTNTEAFF
V: TRBV28
length: 14
size: NA
J: TRBJ1-1

CDR3: CASSPLGYEQYF
V: TRBV7-9
length: 12
size: NA
J: TRBJ2-7

CDR3: CASSLTREGGETQYF
V: TRBV14
length: 15
size: few
J: TRBJ2-5

CDR3: CASSLVSSGSSYNSPLHF
V: TRBV28
length: 18
size: NA
J: TRBJ1-6

CDR3: CSARDTGDVLTF
V: TRBV29-1
length: 12
size: NA
J: TRBJ2-6

CDR3: CASSQDGLNGETYGYTF
V: TRBV4-3
length: 17
size: NA
J: TRBJ1-2

CDR3: CASSRDTTYEQYF
V: TRBV6-1
length: 13
size: few
J: TRBJ2-7

CDR3: CASSGSGVGQPQHF
V: TRBV7-9
length: 14
size: NA
J: TRBJ1-5

CDR3: CASSLGAMPQETQYF
V: TRBV6-5
length: 15
size: medium-sized
J: TRBJ2-5

CDR3: CASSPGQGLTYNEQFF
V: TRBV18
length: 16
size: NA
J: TRBJ2-1

CDR3: CASGRGAILGDTQYF
V: TRBV6-6
length: 15
size: few
J: TRBJ2-3

CDR3: CASSFGAGGPWDEQFF
V: TRBV27
length: 16
size: NA
J: TRBJ2-1

CDR3: CSVAGTPTRPSYEQYF
V: TRBV29-1
length: 16
size: NA
J: TRBJ2-7

CDR3: CASGGRVDTEAFF
V: TRBV6-1
length: 13
size: few
J: TRBJ1-1

CDR3: CASSQSGRDTDTQYF
V: TRBV4-3
length: 15
size: few
J: TRBJ2-3

CDR3: CASSVRPGRTDTQYF
V: TRBV9
length: 15
size: NA
J: TRBJ2-3

CDR3: CASSIDGWTTLGNEQFF
V: TRBV19
length: 17
size: NA
J: TRBJ2-1

CDR3: CASSQRGGASGYTF
V: TRBV5-1
length: 14
size: NA
J: TRBJ1-2

CDR3: CASSLYHGSVGELFF
V: TRBV6-5
length: 15
size: few
J: TRBJ2-2

CDR3: CASSLFDLAGGPGEQFF
V: TRBV28
length: 17
size: NA
J: TRBJ2-1

CDR3: CASGSPLGLAGGTGELFF
V: TRBV12-5
length: 18
size: NA
J: TRBJ2-2

CDR3: CASSFGNRYEKLFF
V: TRBV5-1
length: 14
size: few
J: TRBJ1-4

CDR3: CASSLSPNEKLFF
V: TRBV11-1
length: 13
size: NA
J: TRBJ1-4

CDR3: CASSGHFYYGYTF
V: TRBV25-1
length: 13
size: once
J: TRBJ1-2

CDR3: CASSGQGAQGYTF
V: TRBV27
length: 13
size: NA
J: TRBJ1-2

CDR3: CSVTGTGGEQYF
V: TRBV29-1
length: 12
size: NA
J: TRBJ2-7

CDR3: CASSPQAAYEQYF
V: TRBV7-2
length: 13
size: NA
J: TRBJ2-7

CDR3: CASSLIPDTQYF
V: TRBV5-1
length: 12
size: few
J: TRBJ2-3

CDR3: CASSLSRAGSSYNEQFF
V: TRBV7-9
length: 17
size: few
J: TRBJ2-1

CDR3: CASLASTDTQYF
V: TRBV30
length: 12
size: NA
J: TRBJ2-3

CDR3: CASSEGQANPYEQYF
V: TRBV5-1
length: 15
size: NA
J: NA

CDR3: CASSYSTNTDTQYF
V: TRBV6-5
length: 14
size: NA
J: TRBJ2-3

CDR3: CASSPRADTQYF
V: TRBV6-5
length: 12
size: NA
J: TRBJ2-3

CDR3: CASSLPTGYSNQPQHF
V: TRBV28
length: 16
size: few
J: TRBJ1-5

CDR3: CASSASGTDTQYF
V: TRBV6-4
length: 13
size: few
J: TRBJ2-3

CDR3: CSVETGEAGNTIYF
V: TRBV29-1
length: 14
size: NA
J: TRBJ1-3

CDR3: CASSESGLGEQFF
V: TRBV6-1
length: 13
size: NA
J: TRBJ2-1

CDR3: CTSTPRTGAFYEQYF
V: TRBV19
length: 15
size: NA
J: TRBJ2-7